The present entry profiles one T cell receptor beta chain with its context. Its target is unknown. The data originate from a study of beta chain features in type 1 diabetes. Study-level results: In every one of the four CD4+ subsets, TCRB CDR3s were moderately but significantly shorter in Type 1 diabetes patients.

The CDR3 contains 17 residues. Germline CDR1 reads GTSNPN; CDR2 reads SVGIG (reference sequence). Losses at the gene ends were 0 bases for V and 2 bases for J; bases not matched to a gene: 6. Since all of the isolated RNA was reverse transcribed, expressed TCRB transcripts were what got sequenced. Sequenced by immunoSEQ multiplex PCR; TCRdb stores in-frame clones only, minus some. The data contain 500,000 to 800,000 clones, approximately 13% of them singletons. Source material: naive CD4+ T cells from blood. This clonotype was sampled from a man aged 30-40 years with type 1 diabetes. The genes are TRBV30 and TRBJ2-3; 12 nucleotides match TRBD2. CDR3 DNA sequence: TGTGCCTGGAGTGTCGGACTAGCGGGGATCTACACAGATACGCAGTATTTT. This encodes CAWSVGLAGIYTDTQYF.